This T cell receptor beta chain was found in a study of response to subunit inactivated influenza vaccine. This clonotype was counted only a few times. TCRdb processed the RT-PCR reads anew with MiXCR; each CDR3 protein has one entry. The sample holds approximately 300,000 distinct CDR3 sequences, about 20% seen once. Germline-derived CDR1 and CDR2 are SQVTM and ANQGSEA. The CDR3 is 14 residues long. The J segment lost 6 bases and the V segment lost 6 bases, leaving 5 bases of the junction unmatched. Sequences were derived from PBMCs from blood, sampled about 20 months after vaccination. The chain has TRBV29-1 and TRBJ2-2, with TRBD2 matching over 12 bases. The TCR sequence derives from a man aged 45 to 75 who received an inactivated influenza vaccine. CDR3 region: CSVRLAGASGELFF. CDR3 in DNA: TGCAGCGTCCGACTAGCGGGAGCTTCCGGGGAGCTGTTTTTT.